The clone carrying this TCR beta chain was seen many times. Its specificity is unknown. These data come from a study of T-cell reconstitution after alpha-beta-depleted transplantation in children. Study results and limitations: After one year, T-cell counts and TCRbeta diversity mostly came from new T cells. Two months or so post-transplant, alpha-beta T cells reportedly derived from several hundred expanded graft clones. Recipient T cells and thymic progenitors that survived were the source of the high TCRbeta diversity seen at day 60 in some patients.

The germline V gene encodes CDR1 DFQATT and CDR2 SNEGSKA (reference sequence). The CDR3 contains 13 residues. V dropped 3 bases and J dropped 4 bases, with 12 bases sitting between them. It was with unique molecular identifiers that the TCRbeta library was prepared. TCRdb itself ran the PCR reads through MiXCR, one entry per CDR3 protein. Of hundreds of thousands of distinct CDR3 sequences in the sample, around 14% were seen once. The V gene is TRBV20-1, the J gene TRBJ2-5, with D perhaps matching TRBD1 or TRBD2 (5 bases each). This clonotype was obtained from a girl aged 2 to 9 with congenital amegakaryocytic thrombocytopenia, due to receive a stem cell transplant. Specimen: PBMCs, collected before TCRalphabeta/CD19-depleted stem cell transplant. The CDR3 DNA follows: TGCAGTGCTAGCAGGGAGATGGGAGAGACCCAGTACTTC. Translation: CSASREMGETQYF.